This TCR beta chain was recorded in a study of blood T cell repertoires in COVID-19. In the source study's methods: Estimated nucleated cell counts came from reference gene primer amplification. This table comes from immunoSEQ multiplex PCR, and its TCRdb copy is limited to in-frame clones, with some not included. V, J and clone size are those of that table, while D and trimming were read from the DNA. The table shows over 80,000 clones, with approximately 86% occurring only once. The CDR3 spans 12 residues. The germline V gene encodes CDR1 MNHEY and CDR2 SVGAGI. V dropped 4 bases and J dropped 5 bases, with 8 bases sitting between them.

This clonotype originated in a man between 65 and 85 years old with acute or convalescent COVID-19. This chain joins TRBV6-5 and TRBJ2-5; no reliable D call. What was sequenced was peripheral blood. The CDR3 region is CASSSRRETQYF. The CDR3 DNA sequence: TGTGCCAGCAGTTCCCGCCGGGAGACCCAGTACTTC.